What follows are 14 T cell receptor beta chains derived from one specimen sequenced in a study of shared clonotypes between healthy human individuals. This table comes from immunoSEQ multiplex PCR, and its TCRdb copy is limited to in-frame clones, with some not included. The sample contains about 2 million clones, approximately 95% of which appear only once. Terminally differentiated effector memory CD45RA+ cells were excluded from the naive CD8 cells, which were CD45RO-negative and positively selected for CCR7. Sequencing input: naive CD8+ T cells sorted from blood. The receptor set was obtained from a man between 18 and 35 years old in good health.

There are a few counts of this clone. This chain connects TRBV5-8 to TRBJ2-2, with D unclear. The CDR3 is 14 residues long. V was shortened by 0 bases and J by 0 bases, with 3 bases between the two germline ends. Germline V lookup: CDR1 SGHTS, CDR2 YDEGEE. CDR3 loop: CASSLAANTGELFF. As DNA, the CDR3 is TGTGCCAGCAGCTTGGCCGCGAACACCGGGGAGCTGTTTTTT.

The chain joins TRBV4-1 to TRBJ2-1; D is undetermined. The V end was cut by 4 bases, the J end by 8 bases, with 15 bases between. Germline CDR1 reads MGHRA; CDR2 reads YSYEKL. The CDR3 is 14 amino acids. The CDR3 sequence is CASSLKAGWYEQFF. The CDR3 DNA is TGCGCCAGCAGCCTCAAGGCCGGGTGGTATGAGCAGTTCTTC.

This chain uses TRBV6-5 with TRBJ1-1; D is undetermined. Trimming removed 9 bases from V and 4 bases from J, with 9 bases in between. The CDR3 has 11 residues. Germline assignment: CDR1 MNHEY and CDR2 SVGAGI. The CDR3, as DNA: TGTGCCAGGATATACTTCACTGAAGCTTTCTTT. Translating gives CARIYFTEAFF.

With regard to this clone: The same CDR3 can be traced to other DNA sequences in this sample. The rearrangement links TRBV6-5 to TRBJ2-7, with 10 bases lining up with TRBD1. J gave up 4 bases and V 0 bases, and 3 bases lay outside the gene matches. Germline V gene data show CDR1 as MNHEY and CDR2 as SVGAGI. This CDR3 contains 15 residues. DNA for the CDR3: TGTGCCAGCAGTTACTCAGGGACAGGGGTGTACGAGCAGTACTTC. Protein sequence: CASSYSGTGVYEQYF.

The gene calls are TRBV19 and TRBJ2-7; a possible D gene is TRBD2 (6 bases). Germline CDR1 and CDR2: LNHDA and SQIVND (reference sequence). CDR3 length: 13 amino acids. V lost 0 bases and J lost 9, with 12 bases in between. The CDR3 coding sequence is TGTGCCAGTAGTATAGATCTTGAAGCGGGGCAGTACTTC. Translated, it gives CASSIDLEAGQYF.

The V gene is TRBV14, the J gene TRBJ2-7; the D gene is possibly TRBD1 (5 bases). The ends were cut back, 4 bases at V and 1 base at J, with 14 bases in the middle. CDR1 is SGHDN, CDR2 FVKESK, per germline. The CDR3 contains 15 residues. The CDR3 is CASSLLAGLSYEQYF. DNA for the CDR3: TGTGCCAGCAGCCTCCTGGCAGGGCTTTCCTACGAGCAGTACTTC. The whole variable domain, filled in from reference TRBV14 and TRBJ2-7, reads EAGVTQFPSHSVIEKGQTVTLRCDPISGHDNLYWYRRVMGKEIKFLLHFVKESKQDESGMPNNRFLAERTGGTYSTLKVQPAELEDSGVYFCASSLLAGLSYEQYFGPGTRLTVT.

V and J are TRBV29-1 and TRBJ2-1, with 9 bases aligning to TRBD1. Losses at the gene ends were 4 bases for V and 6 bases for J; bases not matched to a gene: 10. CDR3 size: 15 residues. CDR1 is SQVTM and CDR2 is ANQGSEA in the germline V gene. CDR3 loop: CSVGLPGQGPNEQFF. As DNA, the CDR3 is TGCAGCGTTGGGCTACCGGGACAGGGTCCCAATGAGCAGTTCTTC.

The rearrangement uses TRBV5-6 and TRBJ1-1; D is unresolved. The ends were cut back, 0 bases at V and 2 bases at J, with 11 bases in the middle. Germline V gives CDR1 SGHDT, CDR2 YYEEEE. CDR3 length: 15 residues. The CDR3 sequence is CASSLGTDQNTEAFF. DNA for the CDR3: TGTGCCAGCAGCTTGGGGACGGACCAAAACACTGAAGCTTTCTTT.

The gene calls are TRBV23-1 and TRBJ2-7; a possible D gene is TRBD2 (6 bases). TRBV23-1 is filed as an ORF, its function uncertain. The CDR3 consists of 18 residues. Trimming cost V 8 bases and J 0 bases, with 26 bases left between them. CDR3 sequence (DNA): TGCGCCAGCTCGGGAGAAGCTCTAGGGGAACCAAGCTCCTACGAGCAGTACTTC. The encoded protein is CASSGEALGEPSSYEQYF.

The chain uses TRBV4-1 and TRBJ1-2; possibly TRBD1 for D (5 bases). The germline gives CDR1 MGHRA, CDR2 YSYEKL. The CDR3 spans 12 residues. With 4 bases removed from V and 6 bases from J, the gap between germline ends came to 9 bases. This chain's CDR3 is CASSPRGDGYTF. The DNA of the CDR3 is TGCGCCAGCAGCCCTCGAGGGGATGGCTACACCTTC.

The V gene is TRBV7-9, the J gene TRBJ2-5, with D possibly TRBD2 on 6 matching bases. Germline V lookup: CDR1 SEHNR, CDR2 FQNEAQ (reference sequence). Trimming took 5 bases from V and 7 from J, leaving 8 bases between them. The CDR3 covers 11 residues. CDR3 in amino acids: CASSAGGTQYF. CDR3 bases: TGTGCCAGCAGCGCCGGGGGGACCCAGTACTTC.

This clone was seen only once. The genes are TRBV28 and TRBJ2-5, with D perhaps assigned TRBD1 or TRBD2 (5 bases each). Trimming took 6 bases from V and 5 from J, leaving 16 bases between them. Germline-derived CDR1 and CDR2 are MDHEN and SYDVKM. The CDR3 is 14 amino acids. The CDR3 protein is CASSPPGASETQYF. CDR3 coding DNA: TGTGCCAGCAGCCCCCCCGGGGCATCGGAGACCCAGTACTTC.

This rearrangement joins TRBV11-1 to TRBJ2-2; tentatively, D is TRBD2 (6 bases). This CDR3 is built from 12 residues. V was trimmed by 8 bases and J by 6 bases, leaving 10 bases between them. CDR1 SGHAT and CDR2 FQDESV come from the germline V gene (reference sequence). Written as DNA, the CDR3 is TGTGCCAGCGGGGACTTTGCCGGGGAGCTGTTTTTT. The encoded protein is CASGDFAGELFF.

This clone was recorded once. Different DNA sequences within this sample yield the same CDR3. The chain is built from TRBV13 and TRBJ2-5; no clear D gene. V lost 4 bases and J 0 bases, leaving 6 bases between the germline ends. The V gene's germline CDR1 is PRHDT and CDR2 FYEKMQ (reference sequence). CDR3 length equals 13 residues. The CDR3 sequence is CASSSRYQETQYF. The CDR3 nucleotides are TGTGCCAGCAGCTCCAGGTACCAAGAGACCCAGTACTTC.